The 27 T cell receptor beta chains below all came from one sample that was sequenced in a study of shared clonotypes between healthy human individuals. The protocol was immunoSEQ multiplex PCR, while the TCRdb copy is restricted to in-frame clones and leaves out a portion. The sample has roughly 2,300,000 clones; 85% to 95% are singletons. Sample: naive CD4+ T cells from PBMCs. Documented subset: CD45RA+ positively selected. The receptor set was obtained from a man aged 18 to 29 in good health. Some clones in this sample may be carry-over from other donors' samples.

This chain links TRBV4-2 with TRBJ2-3, with D perhaps matching TRBD1 or TRBD2 (5 bases each). V was cut by 3 bases and J by 4 bases, with 11 bases left in between. The V gene's germline CDR1 is LGHNA and CDR2 YNFKEQ. This CDR3 region has 14 residues. CDR3 loop: CASSQAWDPDTQYF. Written as DNA, the CDR3 is TGTGCCAGCAGCCAGGCCTGGGACCCAGATACGCAGTATTTT.

The gene calls are TRBV5-4 and TRBJ2-1; 14 bases fit TRBD2. From germline, CDR1 is SGHNT and CDR2 YYREEE (reference sequence). V lost 1 base, J lost 8 bases, and 5 bases stayed unmatched. CDR3 size: 16 residues. Written as DNA, the CDR3 is TGTGCCAGCAGCTTGTCGGGGACTAGCGGGAGCGATGAGCAGTTCTTC. Translation gives CASSLSGTSGSDEQFF. The whole variable domain, remainder taken from reference TRBV5-4 and TRBJ2-1, is ETGVTQSPTHLIKTRGQQVTLRCSSQSGHNTVSWYQQALGQGPQFIFQYYREEENGRGNFPPRFSGLQFPNYSSELNVNALELDDSALYLCASSLSGTSGSDEQFFGPGTRLTVL.

The chain employs TRBV6-1 and TRBJ1-3; D gene uncertain. This CDR3 comprises 14 residues. Deletions cut 7 bases from V and 1 base from J, with 11 bases between. The germline V gene has CDR1 MNHNS and CDR2 SASEGT. The CDR3 here is CASKPDGSGNTIYF. CDR3 DNA sequence: TGTGCCAGCAAGCCGGACGGTTCTGGAAACACCATATATTTT.

The V call is TRBV11-1, the J call TRBJ2-7, with unresolved D. CDR3 size: 13 residues. In germline, CDR1 is SGHAT, CDR2 FQDESV (reference sequence). The ends were cut back, 3 bases at V and 4 bases at J, with 10 bases in the middle. For the CDR3, the DNA is TGTGCCAGCAGCTTTGGCCAGCTTTACGAGCAGTACTTC. Translation gives CASSFGQLYEQYF.

This clone was observed a single time. V is TRBV6-5 and J is TRBJ2-5; 7 nucleotides agree with TRBD2. The CDR3 extends over 14 amino acids. Germline CDR1 MNHEY, CDR2 SVGAGI. With V trimmed by 2 bases and J by 5 bases, 5 bases remained unmatched. In DNA, the CDR3 is TGTGCCAGCAGTTACGGGAGGGGATGGGAGACCCAGTACTTC. This encodes CASSYGRGWETQYF.

This clone came up once. This chain joins TRBV9 and TRBJ1-1; 9 bases map to TRBD1. The length of the CDR3 is 19 residues. CDR1 SGDLS and CDR2 YYNGEE come from the germline V gene. V lost 0 bases to trimming and J lost 0 bases; unmatched junction nucleotides: 12. CDR3 residues: CASSVDVGWGDRVNTEAFF. The CDR3, as DNA: TGTGCCAGCAGCGTAGACGTCGGGTGGGGGGACAGGGTGAACACTGAAGCTTTCTTT. Full variable domain (rest looked up from reference TRBV9 and TRBJ1-1): DSGVTQTPKHLITATGQRVTLRCSPRSGDLSVYWYQQSLDQGLQFLIQYYNGEERAKGNILERFSAQQFPDLHSELNLSSLELGDSALYFCASSVDVGWGDRVNTEAFFGQGTRLTVV.

This clone has a single count. One end of the junction is discordant with germline, which a read error may explain. J is TRBJ1-5 and V is TRBV10-3, with a weak D call TRBD1 (5 bases). Per the germline V gene, CDR1 is ENHRY and CDR2 is SYGVKD. The CDR3 sequence is 16 residues long. CDR3 residues: CASSYGGIGRNQPQHF. The CDR3 bases are TGTGCCAGCAGTTACGGGGGGATTGGTCGCAATCAGCCCCAGCATTTT.

J is TRBJ2-2 and V is TRBV11-2, with 9 positions matching TRBD1. The CDR3 has 18 amino acids. The germline gives CDR1 SGHAT, CDR2 FQNNGV. Trimming removed 6 bases from V and 3 bases from J; junction bases left unmatched: 14. The CDR3 coding sequence is TGTGCCAGCAGTTCAAGCTTCCCGGGACAGGGTCACACCGGGGAGCTGTTTTTT. Translation: CASSSSFPGQGHTGELFF.

This chain connects TRBV28 to TRBJ1-2, with D perhaps TRBD1 (6 bases). Germline CDR1 and CDR2: MDHEN and SYDVKM. The ends were cut back, 1 base at V and 5 bases at J, with 14 bases in the middle. The CDR3 is 15 amino acids. CDR3 sequence reads: CASSLLDSVTYGYTF. The CDR3, as DNA: TGTGCCAGCAGTTTATTGGACAGTGTAACTTATGGCTACACCTTC.

This chain connects TRBV18 to TRBJ1-4; D gene unclear. This CDR3 region has 14 residues. The germline V and J ends were trimmed by 3 bases and 5 bases, with 10 bases remaining between them. Germline V CDR1 and CDR2: KGHSH, LQKENI. The CDR3 coding sequence is TGTGCCAGCTCACCCATGACGGGAAATGAAAAACTGTTTTTT. Amino acids: CASSPMTGNEKLFF.

This clone was detected a few times. The same CDR3 arises from other DNA sequences in this sample as well. The chain recombines TRBV6-1 with TRBJ1-1, with 7 bases identical to TRBD1. This CDR3 spans 13 amino acids. V lost 7 bases, J lost 4 bases, and 6 bases stayed unmatched. Looked up from germline, CDR1 is MNHNS and CDR2 is SASEGT. The CDR3 here is CASNRQGGTEAFF. The CDR3, as DNA: TGTGCCAGCAACCGACAGGGTGGCACTGAAGCTTTCTTT.

V and J are TRBV4-3 and TRBJ2-7; D is perhaps TRBD2 (6 bases). CDR1 is LGHNA, CDR2 YSLEER, per germline. The CDR3 contains 16 residues. Trimming removed 1 base from V and 5 bases from J, with 18 bases in between. CDR3 DNA: TGCGCCAGCAGCCAAGGAGGGGACTTTGGGAGCCACGAGCAGTACTTC. This encodes CASSQGGDFGSHEQYF.

V is TRBV7-3 and J is TRBJ1-1, with D unclear. The germline CDR1 and CDR2 sequences are SGHTA and FQGTGA. The ends were cut back, 4 bases at V and 3 bases at J, with 9 bases in the middle. This CDR3 is built from 13 residues. The CDR3 DNA reads as TGTGCCAGCAGCTCCGGACTGTACACTGAAGCTTTCTTT. Protein product: CASSSGLYTEAFF.

V and J are TRBV4-2 and TRBJ2-3; 13 positions match TRBD2. Germline-derived CDR1 and CDR2 are LGHNA and YNFKEQ. V trimming: 2 bases; J trimming: 3 bases; junction bases outside the gene matches: 5. The CDR3 loop spans 17 amino acids. The CDR3 region is CASSQRLAGGSTDTQYF. The DNA of the CDR3 is TGTGCCAGCAGCCAAAGACTAGCGGGAGGATCTACAGATACGCAGTATTTT.

The J gene is TRBJ1-2, the V gene TRBV9; no firm D call. This CDR3 contains 14 residues. V was shortened by 4 bases and J by 3 bases, with 13 bases between the two germline ends. CDR1 and CDR2 (germline): SGDLS, YYNGEE. CDR3 loop: CASSPTWDHYGYTF. As DNA, the CDR3 is TGTGCCAGCAGCCCCACGTGGGATCACTATGGCTACACCTTC. The full variable domain, completed using reference TRBV9 and TRBJ1-2, is DSGVTQTPKHLITATGQRVTLRCSPRSGDLSVYWYQQSLDQGLQFLIQYYNGEERAKGNILERFSAQQFPDLHSELNLSSLELGDSALYFCASSPTWDHYGYTFGSGTRLTVV.

The chain carries TRBV6-1 and TRBJ1-5; D may be TRBD1 (6 bases). Germline V gene data show CDR1 as MNHNS and CDR2 as SASEGT. With 4 bases removed from V and 6 bases from J, the gap between germline ends came to 13 bases. The CDR3 is made up of 14 amino acids. The DNA for the CDR3 is TGTGCCAGCAGTGCCTCAGGGGAGGGTCAGCCCCAGCATTTT. As protein: CASSASGEGQPQHF.

V and J are TRBV5-1 and TRBJ2-1, with D unresolved. The CDR3 runs to 15 residues. The V gene's germline CDR1 is SGHRS and CDR2 YFSETQ. Trimming removed 0 bases from V and 3 bases from J, with 10 bases in between. In DNA form, the CDR3 reads TGCGCCAGCAGCTTGGGTCGGATCAACTACAATGAGCAGTTCTTC. This codes for CASSLGRINYNEQFF.

The chain is built from TRBV29-1 and TRBJ2-7, with a possible D match to TRBD2 (7 bases). V lost 4 bases and J 5 bases, leaving 21 bases between the germline ends. Germline-derived CDR1 and CDR2 are SQVTM and ANQGSEA. This CDR3 is built from 15 residues. CDR3 region: CSVGRGGALKNEQYF. The CDR3 region has the DNA TGCAGCGTTGGGCGTGGGGGGGCGCTGAAGAACGAGCAGTACTTC.

The V gene is TRBV9, the J gene TRBJ2-2; a weak D match, TRBD1 (6 bases). Germline V gene lookup returns CDR1 SGDLS and CDR2 YYNGEE. The CDR3 covers 16 residues. V was cut by 0 bases and J by 6 bases, with 15 bases left in between. This CDR3 reads CASSVVPLPGAGELFF. The CDR3 nucleotides are TGTGCCAGCAGCGTAGTCCCCCTTCCAGGGGCCGGGGAGCTGTTTTTT. The whole variable domain, remainder taken from reference TRBV9 and TRBJ2-2, is DSGVTQTPKHLITATGQRVTLRCSPRSGDLSVYWYQQSLDQGLQFLIQYYNGEERAKGNILERFSAQQFPDLHSELNLSSLELGDSALYFCASSVVPLPGAGELFFGEGSRLTVL.

The rearrangement uses TRBV28 and TRBJ1-2, with D possibly matching TRBD1 (6 bases). V lost 3 bases, J lost 8 bases, and 16 bases lay in between. Germline loops: CDR1 MDHEN, CDR2 SYDVKM. CDR3 size: 14 residues. The CDR3 here is CASSLNPGARGYTF. The CDR3 DNA reads TGTGCCAGCAGTTTGAACCCGGGGGCAAGAGGCTACACCTTC.

The gene calls are TRBV9 and TRBJ2-5, with D possibly matching TRBD1 (5 bases). CDR3 length: 15 residues. Germline V gives CDR1 SGDLS, CDR2 YYNGEE. V was clipped by 2 bases and J by 4 bases, with 15 bases between them. CDR3 coding DNA: TGTGCCAGCAGCGTCGGCCCAGGGAAATTAGAGACCCAGTACTTC. Encoded protein: CASSVGPGKLETQYF.

The chain links TRBV6-6 to TRBJ1-1; possible D gene TRBD1, 5 bases. CDR1 is MNHNY, CDR2 SVGAGI, per germline (reference sequence). CDR3 length equals 13 residues. Trimming took off 5 bases at V and 4 bases at J, with 11 bases between the two ends. For the CDR3, the DNA is TGTGCCAGCAGTCCTCCGGGGGGCACTGAAGCTTTCTTT. It codes for CASSPPGGTEAFF.

The CDR3 region has the DNA TGTGCCAGCAGTGAATCAGGCAGGGCGCTCTCTGGCTACACCTTC. Translating it yields CASSESGRALSGYTF. This chain uses TRBV6-1 with TRBJ1-2, with D perhaps TRBD1 (5 bases). This CDR3 is 15 amino acids long. Trimming removed 2 bases from V and 7 bases from J, with 17 bases in between. The germline CDR1 and CDR2 sequences are MNHNS and SASEGT.

V usage is TRBV2 and J usage is TRBJ1-5; D gene ambiguous. Germline lookup yields CDR1 SNHLY and CDR2 FYNNEI. This CDR3 is built from 15 residues. Trimming took 5 bases from V and 0 from J, leaving 11 bases between them. The CDR3 DNA reads TGTGCCAGCAGTAAAACAGCCTTTAGCAATCAGCCCCAGCATTTT. Its translation is CASSKTAFSNQPQHF.

The genes are TRBV28 and TRBJ2-5, with D perhaps matching TRBD1 or TRBD2 (5 bases each). V lost 7 bases to trimming and J lost 0 bases, with 15 bases between them. The CDR3 extends over 15 amino acids. Germline V gives CDR1 MDHEN, CDR2 SYDVKM. CDR3 protein: CASKKAGANQETQYF. The DNA of the CDR3 is TGTGCCAGCAAGAAGGCCGGGGCCAACCAAGAGACCCAGTACTTC.

This chain uses TRBV5-1 with TRBJ2-1; D unclear. CDR1 and CDR2 (germline): SGHRS, YFSETQ. The CDR3 sequence is 14 residues long. V dropped 0 bases and J dropped 9 bases, with 13 bases sitting between them. The CDR3 is CASSLELGYGEQFF. CDR3 DNA: TGCGCCAGCAGCTTGGAGCTAGGGTACGGTGAGCAGTTCTTC.

The chain links TRBV7-2 to TRBJ1-3; weak D call: TRBD1 (6 bases). CDR3 length equals 16 residues. CDR1 and CDR2 (germline): SGHTA, FQGNSA. The germline V and J ends were trimmed by 4 bases and 4 bases, with 17 bases remaining between them. The CDR3 here is CASSWGAPRTGNTIYF. CDR3 nucleotides: TGTGCCAGCAGCTGGGGGGCACCGCGGACCGGAAACACCATATATTTT. The full variable domain, rest sourced from reference TRBV7-2 and TRBJ1-3, is GAGVSQSPSNKVTEKGKDVELRCDPISGHTALYWYRQSLGQGLEFLIYFQGNSAPDKSGLPSDRFSAERTGGSVSTLTIQRTQQEDSAVYLCASSWGAPRTGNTIYFGEGSWLTVV.